This record looks at one T cell receptor beta chain sequence and its context. TCRdb keeps only in-frame clones here, not all; method: immunoSEQ multiplex PCR. The repertoire holds about 310,000 clones, with about nine tenths as singletons. The sample is drawn from a study of blood T cell repertoires in COVID-19. Turning to the study itself: There were acute and convalescent COVID-19 samples, and they came from the United States, Italy and Spain.

This CDR3 is 16 amino acids long. The V and J ends lost 5 bases and 6 bases, in that order; junction bases with no gene match: 9. Germline V CDR1 and CDR2: MNHEY, SMNVEV (reference sequence). This receptor was taken from a middle-aged woman who had recovered from COVID-19. The V and J genes are TRBV27 and TRBJ1-5; 11 nucleotides line up with TRBD1. The specimen was PBMCs or T cells enriched from blood (not recorded which). CDR3 loop: CASSPRDRGDSQPQHF. CDR3 DNA sequence: TGTGCCAGCAGTCCCAGGGACAGGGGGGATTCTCAGCCCCAGCATTTT.